This TCR beta chain was documented in a study of blood T cell repertoires in COVID-19. Turning to the study itself: The analysed material was cDNA or gDNA that came from T cells, B-cell-depleted T cells, or PBMCs.

A word on this clone: A junction end diverges from the germline sequence, so it may reflect a read error.

All enrollees were roughly 18 to 90 years old and from 20 to 25 US areas. Clinical history reported by participants formed the basis on which cohorts were assigned. Germline V lookup: CDR1 LGHNA, CDR2 YSLEER. The CDR3 totals 15 residues. Only in-frame clones appear in the TCRdb table, and some are missing; sequencing was by immunoSEQ multiplex PCR. Among about 210,000 clones listed, 85% to 90% were seen once. This rearrangement joins TRBV4-3 to TRBJ1-5; 7 nucleotides align to TRBD1. The sequencing sample was made of PBMCs or T cells enriched from blood (not recorded which). This TCR derives from a woman in her thirties or forties in a cohort exposed to, infected with or recovered from COVID-19 (not recorded which). CDR3 nucleotide sequence: TGCGCCAGCAGCCAAGTAGGGGGCGGCAATCAGTCCCAGCATTTT. Its protein is CASSQVGGGNQSQHF.